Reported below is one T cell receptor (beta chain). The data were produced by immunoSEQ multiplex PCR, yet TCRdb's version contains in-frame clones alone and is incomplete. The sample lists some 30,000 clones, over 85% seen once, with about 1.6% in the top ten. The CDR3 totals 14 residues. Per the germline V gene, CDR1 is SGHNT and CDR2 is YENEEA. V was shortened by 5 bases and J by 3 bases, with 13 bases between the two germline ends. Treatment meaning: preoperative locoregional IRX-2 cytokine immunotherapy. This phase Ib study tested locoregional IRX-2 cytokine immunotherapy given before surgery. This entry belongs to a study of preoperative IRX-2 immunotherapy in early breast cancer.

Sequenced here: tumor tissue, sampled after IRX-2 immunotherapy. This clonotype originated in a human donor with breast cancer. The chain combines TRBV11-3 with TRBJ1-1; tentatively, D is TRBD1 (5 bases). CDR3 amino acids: CASSPQGKDTEAFF. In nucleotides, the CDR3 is TGTGCCAGCAGCCCGCAGGGCAAGGACACTGAAGCTTTCTTT.